This T cell receptor (beta chain) was sequenced during a study of blood T cells in healthy people across ages. The CDR3 loop spans 11 amino acids. Germline assignment: CDR1 SQVTM and CDR2 ANQGSEA. Between the trimmed V and J ends, which lost 8 bases and 4 bases, there was a span of 9 bases. Primed by a sample-barcoded 5' primer and a J-beta primer mix, a second PCR proceeded for about 6 to 12 cycles. TCRdb reanalysed the 5' RACE reads using MiXCR and keeps one entry per CDR3 protein. Altogether 540,000 or so distinct CDR3 sequences are present, 40% to 55% being singletons, with the ten largest covering 20% to 25%. This clonotype has only a few counts. Its target is not known. Total RNA was extracted at no less than 6 micrograms per sample. Points from the study as a whole: Higher naive T cell percentage went strongly together with higher TCR beta diversity. Higher diversity, along with more naive CD4+ cells, distinguished long-lived donors from aged donors. Age showed a roughly linear inverse relationship with TCR beta diversity per million T cells.

Sequences were obtained from blood. V is TRBV29-1 and J is TRBJ2-1; TRBD2 is a possible D gene (6 bases). The clonotype comes from an elderly man in good health. In nucleotides, the CDR3 is TGCAGCCAACGGGGGTACAATGAGCAGTTCTTC. Encoded protein: CSQRGYNEQFF.